This entry describes one T cell receptor (beta chain). Its antigen is not known. One end of the junction does not line up with germline, which may come from a read error. This CDR3 is built from 12 residues. Germline CDR1 reads SEHNR; CDR2 reads FQNEAQ (reference sequence). Both 60 Vbeta primers and 13 Jbeta primers went into the PCR. Profiled with immunoSEQ multiplex PCR; TCRdb holds only in-frame clones, not every one. The table has about 140,000 clones, approximately 80% seen once. The data were obtained in a study of cytomegalovirus exposure and HLA in healthy donors. Study observations and caveats: Researchers counted some 150 TCR beta chains as cytomegalovirus-associated. The classifier was said to identify cytomegalovirus status with high specificity and sensitivity.

Sequencing used PBMCs. This rearrangement joins TRBV7-9 to TRBJ2-7; D perhaps matches TRBD2 (5 bases). The clonotype originates from a woman aged 40-49 years in good health and CMV-seronegative. The CDR3 reads CSSSLRGYEQYF. The CDR3 DNA is TGTTCCAGCAGCTTACGGGGCTACGAGCAGTACTTC.